This T cell receptor beta chain was identified in a study of T cell responses to AZD1222 COVID-19 vaccine. Overall study findings and caveats: As reported, nearly half of all spike-specific TCRs target variant regions that are unmutated. Donors skewed white British and female; clonal diversity was possibly underestimated.

Measured with immunoSEQ multiplex PCR; TCRdb has only the in-frame clones, and not every one. The sample has roughly 130,000 clones, 70% to 90% seen once; the top ten hold approximately 1.6%. On this clone: Its antigen is undetermined.

V was cut by 5 bases and J by 4 bases, with 10 bases left in between. There are 13 residues in the CDR3. The V gene's germline CDR1 is KGHDR and CDR2 SFDVKD. The material sequenced was peripheral blood, taken on day 0 of AZD1222 vaccination. The chain has TRBV24-1 and TRBJ1-2; D ambiguous. The receptor was isolated from an adult in good health. The chain's CDR3 is CATSAVNSYGYTF. CDR3 DNA: TGTGCCACCAGTGCGGTCAATTCCTATGGCTACACCTTC.